The 8 T cell receptor beta chains listed next were all sequenced from one sample in a study of shared clonotypes between healthy human individuals. CD45RO-negative cells were positively selected for CCR7, leaving out terminally differentiated effector memory CD45RA+ cells. This table comes from immunoSEQ multiplex PCR, and its TCRdb copy is limited to in-frame clones, with some not included. This table has around 2,000,000 clones, about 95% appearing once. Material for sequencing was naive CD8+ T cells sorted from blood. These receptors originate from a man between 18 and 29 years old in good health.

CDR3 sequence reads: CASSYSPQGVSYEQYF. CDR3 sequence (DNA): TGTGCCAGCAGTTACTCGCCACAGGGAGTATCCTACGAGCAGTACTTC. The chain recombines TRBV6-6 with TRBJ2-7, with a possible D match to TRBD1 (6 bases). The V end lost 0 bases, the J end lost 1 base, and 13 bases lay between the germline ends. Per the germline V gene, CDR1 is MNHNY and CDR2 is SVGAGI (reference sequence). The CDR3 has 16 residues.

Here the CDR3 DNA reads TGTGCCAGCAGCTCGACCGGGTGGAGTCAAGAGGAAAAACTGTTTTTT. This sequence encodes CASSSTGWSQEEKLFF. This chain joins TRBV7-9 and TRBJ1-4; no clear D. V was shortened by 4 bases and J by 8 bases, with 20 bases between the two germline ends. There are 16 residues in the CDR3. Germline V gene sequence: CDR1 SEHNR, CDR2 FQNEAQ (reference sequence).

Points on this clone: Other DNA sequences in this sample translate to the same CDR3. V and J are TRBV5-1 and TRBJ2-3; D call uncertain. V lost 0 bases and J 1 base, leaving 3 bases between the germline ends. The CDR3 runs 13 residues. The V gene's germline CDR1 is SGHRS and CDR2 YFSETQ. The chain's CDR3 is CASSLDGTDTQYF. DNA for the CDR3: TGCGCCAGCAGCTTGGATGGCACAGATACGCAGTATTTT.

This clone was found once. The rearrangement joins TRBV6-6 to TRBJ1-6; D is undetermined. The CDR3 contains 14 residues. CDR1 MNHNY and CDR2 SVGAGI come from the germline V gene (reference sequence). Trimming took 6 bases from V and 6 from J, leaving 12 bases between them. CDR3 nucleotide sequence: TGTGCCAGCAGACTACAGACACTTAATTCACCCCTCCACTTT. This sequence encodes CASRLQTLNSPLHF.

This rearrangement joins TRBV11-2 to TRBJ2-5, with D possibly called TRBD1 or TRBD2 (5 bases each). V gave up 2 bases and J gave up 5 bases, with 6 bases separating them. Germline CDR1 is SGHAT and CDR2 is FQNNGV. The CDR3 length is 12 residues. CDR3 sequence reads: CASSLWGETQYF. The CDR3 coding sequence is TGTGCCAGCAGCTTATGGGGGGAGACCCAGTACTTC.

This clone was picked up a small number of times. The chain has TRBV2 and TRBJ2-1, with D maybe TRBD2 (7 bases). The V end lost 6 bases, the J end lost 10 bases, and 16 bases lay between the germline ends. This CDR3 comprises 13 residues. In germline, CDR1 is SNHLY, CDR2 FYNNEI. The CDR3 is CASSPLGGAEQFF. For the CDR3, the DNA is TGTGCCAGCAGCCCTCTTGGGGGGGCGGAGCAGTTCTTC.

The chain combines TRBV9 with TRBJ2-7; D possibly corresponds to TRBD2 (5 bases). There are 15 residues in the CDR3. V was pared by 3 bases and J by 2 bases, with 15 bases between. CDR1 and CDR2 (germline): SGDLS, YYNGEE. The CDR3 here is CASSEEDGSPYEQYF. The CDR3 region has the DNA TGTGCCAGCAGCGAGGAGGACGGGTCCCCCTACGAGCAGTACTTC.

This rearrangement joins TRBV28 to TRBJ2-7, with D perhaps matching TRBD2 (7 bases). The germline gives CDR1 MDHEN, CDR2 SYDVKM. Trimming took 7 bases from V and 0 from J, leaving 16 bases between them. CDR3 length: 15 amino acids. CDR3 sequence: CASKEEGGPSYEQYF. The DNA of the CDR3 is TGTGCCAGCAAGGAAGAGGGGGGGCCCTCCTACGAGCAGTACTTC.